The 19 T cell receptor beta chains listed next were all sequenced from one sample in a study of cytomegalovirus exposure and HLA in healthy donors. PCR used 60 Vbeta primers and 13 Jbeta primers. The assay was immunoSEQ multiplex PCR, and TCRdb's table has in-frame clones only and misses some. Of roughly 120,000 clones detected, approximately 80% appear once; the ten largest clones hold approximately 11%. The sequenced sample consisted of PBMCs. The source is a male donor in good health and CMV-seropositive.

The sample holds a few counts of this clone. The V and J genes are TRBV9 and TRBJ1-1; no firm D call. In germline, CDR1 is SGDLS, CDR2 YYNGEE. The V end lost 0 bases, the J end lost 4 bases, and 10 bases lay between the germline ends. The length of the CDR3 is 14 residues. CDR3 sequence (DNA): TGTGCCAGCAGCGTAGAGTGGGGAGGCACTGAAGCTTTCTTT. This sequence encodes CASSVEWGGTEAFF.

The CDR3 sequence: CASTQGQNTEAFF. The CDR3 DNA reads as TGTGCCAGCACCCAGGGGCAGAACACTGAAGCTTTCTTT. This sequence joins TRBV6-5 and TRBJ1-1, with D perhaps matching TRBD1 (6 bases). The CDR3 covers 13 residues. Per germline, CDR1 MNHEY and CDR2 SVGAGI. V lost 7 bases and J 1 base, leaving 10 bases between the germline ends.

V and J are TRBV30 and TRBJ2-5; 7 bases match TRBD1. Judging by the DNA end, TRBJ2-7 fits better; the J call may be wrong. The CDR3 is 15 amino acids. The V gene's germline CDR1 is GTSNPN and CDR2 SVGIG (reference sequence). The CDR3 protein is CAWSTGTAAFYEQYF. CDR3 nucleotides: TGTGCCTGGAGCACCGGGACAGCCGCATTCTACGAGCAGTACTTC.

The chain links TRBV19 to TRBJ2-2; 8 bases are shared with TRBD2. Germline V lookup: CDR1 LNHDA, CDR2 SQIVND (reference sequence). The trim removed 5 bases at V and 6 bases at J, leaving 11 bases unmatched. The CDR3 runs 16 residues. For the CDR3, the DNA is TGTGCCAGTAGTCCTCGGGTAGCGGGATATTCCGGGGAGCTGTTTTTT. It codes for CASSPRVAGYSGELFF.

The genes are TRBV6-5 and TRBJ2-7; 7 bases map to TRBD2. The CDR3 sequence is 13 residues long. Germline CDR1 is MNHEY and CDR2 is SVGAGI. J was trimmed by 6 bases and V by 7 bases; bases with no gene match: 9. CDR3 loop: CASTRTSGSEQYF. Here the CDR3 DNA reads TGTGCCAGCACTCGGACTAGTGGGAGCGAGCAGTACTTC.

The chain employs TRBV5-1 and TRBJ2-1; 9 positions match TRBD1. The CDR3 has 16 residues. CDR1 is SGHRS, CDR2 YFSETQ, per germline. The V and J ends lost 3 bases and 6 bases, in that order; junction bases with no gene match: 10. The chain's CDR3 is CASSSWRGQGVNEQFF. The CDR3 DNA reads as TGCGCCAGCAGCTCATGGCGGGGACAGGGAGTCAATGAGCAGTTCTTC.

The rearrangement uses TRBV15 and TRBJ2-3; 7 nucleotides line up with TRBD1. Germline V gene data show CDR1 as LNHNV and CDR2 as YYDKDF (reference sequence). Trimming cost V 4 bases and J 2 bases; bases outside gene matches: 6. The length of the CDR3 is 15 residues. The CDR3 here is CATSTDRAPTDTQYF. The CDR3 DNA is TGTGCCACCAGCACTGACAGGGCCCCCACAGATACGCAGTATTTT.

The V gene is TRBV6-5, the J gene TRBJ2-1; D gene unclear. Germline V gene lookup returns CDR1 MNHEY and CDR2 SVGAGI. Trimming took off 7 bases at V and 7 bases at J, with 14 bases between the two ends. CDR3 length: 13 residues. CDR3 coding DNA: TGTGCCAGCAACCCGGCAGGTACAAATGAGCAGTTCTTC. Its protein is CASNPAGTNEQFF.

The chain employs TRBV5-1 and TRBJ2-3; possibly TRBD2 for D (6 bases). This CDR3 contains 13 residues. The ends were cut back, 2 bases at V and 6 bases at J, with 10 bases in the middle. CDR1 and CDR2 from the germline V gene are SGHRS and YFSETQ. The CDR3: CASSFSGGDTQYF. The CDR3 region has the DNA TGCGCCAGCAGCTTTAGCGGAGGGGATACGCAGTATTTT.

The chain joins TRBV28 to TRBJ2-3, with D perhaps matching TRBD2 (6 bases). This CDR3 region has 16 residues. CDR1 is MDHEN and CDR2 is SYDVKM in the germline V gene. With 3 bases removed from V and 4 bases from J, the gap between germline ends came to 17 bases. The CDR3 region is CASSFPILARSDTQYF. The CDR3 coding sequence is TGTGCCAGCAGTTTCCCTATTCTAGCGAGATCAGATACGCAGTATTTT.

This clone came up once. This chain connects TRBV4-2 to TRBJ2-2, with TRBD2 matching over 11 bases. The CDR3 extends over 15 amino acids. In germline, CDR1 is LGHNA, CDR2 YNFKEQ. Trimming took 2 bases from V and 4 from J; bases not matched to a gene: 0. In DNA, the CDR3 is TGTGCCAGCAGCCAACTAGCGGGAGGCACCGGGGAGCTGTTTTTT. The encoded protein is CASSQLAGGTGELFF.

The chain couples TRBV4-3 to TRBJ2-3; D possibly corresponds to TRBD2 (6 bases). V was cut by 0 bases and J by 2 bases, with 15 bases left in between. The CDR3 is made up of 17 amino acids. CDR1 and CDR2 (germline): LGHNA, YSLEER. The CDR3 loop is CASSQDGNSGSTDTQYF. Written as DNA, the CDR3 is TGCGCCAGCAGCCAAGATGGGAATAGCGGATCCACAGATACGCAGTATTTT.

The V gene is TRBV19, the J gene TRBJ1-5; D not resolved. This CDR3 spans 14 amino acids. Per the germline V gene, CDR1 is LNHDA and CDR2 is SQIVND (reference sequence). The V end was cut by 5 bases, the J end by 4 bases, with 12 bases between. The chain's CDR3 is CASSSRAENQPQHF. For the CDR3, the DNA is TGTGCCAGTAGTTCGAGGGCCGAAAATCAGCCCCAGCATTTT.

The chain employs TRBV11-2 and TRBJ2-7; D gene uncertain. Germline V gives CDR1 SGHAT, CDR2 FQNNGV. The CDR3 loop spans 10 amino acids. Trimming removed 4 bases from V and 4 bases from J, with 2 bases in between. DNA for the CDR3: TGTGCCAGCAGCTCATACGAGCAGTACTTC. Its translation is CASSSYEQYF.

This clone appeared once. The CDR3 spells CAISEREDGEKLFF. CDR3 DNA sequence: TGTGCCATCAGTGAGAGGGAGGACGGTGAAAAACTGTTTTTT. The V and J genes are TRBV10-3 and TRBJ1-4, with D uncertain. The V and J ends lost 2 bases and 7 bases respectively, with 11 bases between them. CDR3 length: 14 amino acids. Germline V gene lookup returns CDR1 ENHRY and CDR2 SYGVKD.

The V and J genes are TRBV7-8 and TRBJ2-5, with D possibly TRBD2 on 6 matching bases. The end of the DNA fits TRBJ2-7 better, so the J call may be wrong. The germline CDR1 and CDR2 sequences are SGHVS and FQNEAQ. The CDR3 has 15 amino acids. The CDR3 nucleotides read TGTGCCAGCAGCTTAGAGGAGGGTATGGGCTACGAGCAGTACTTC. Its translation is CASSLEEGMGYEQYF.

The genes are TRBV10-3 and TRBJ2-2; the match to TRBD1 covers 10 bases. The V segment lost 4 bases and the J segment 6 bases; nucleotides outside the gene matches: 5. Germline V gene data show CDR1 as ENHRY and CDR2 as SYGVKD. There are 15 residues in the CDR3. CDR3 protein: CAISADRGRAGELFF. The CDR3 DNA reads as TGTGCCATCAGTGCTGACAGGGGGCGGGCCGGGGAGCTGTTTTTT.

CDR3 in amino acids: CASSYLYGTGSYEQYF. CDR3 coding DNA: TGTGCCAGCAGTTACCTCTATGGGACAGGGTCCTACGAGCAGTACTTC. This chain connects TRBV6-5 to TRBJ2-7, with TRBD1 matching over 9 bases. The ends lost 2 bases at V and 1 base at J; junction bases unmatched: 6. CDR3 length equals 16 residues. Per the germline V gene, CDR1 is MNHEY and CDR2 is SVGAGI.

This chain connects TRBV27 to TRBJ1-4; 8 nucleotides align to TRBD1. This CDR3 contains 15 residues. Germline trimming cut 1 base from V and 8 bases from J; bases unmatched to any gene: 6. Germline lookup yields CDR1 MNHEY and CDR2 SMNVEV (reference sequence). CDR3 nucleotide sequence: TGTGCCAGCAGTTTATATAGGACAGGGCTGGAAAAACTGTTTTTT. Its translation is CASSLYRTGLEKLFF. The variable domain in full, completed from reference TRBV27 and TRBJ1-4, reads EAQVTQNPRYLITVTGKKLTVTCSQNMNHEYMSWYRQDPGLGLRQIYYSMNVEVTDKGDVPEGYKVSRKEKRNFPLILESPSPNQTSLYFCASSLYRTGLEKLFFGSGTQLSVL.